This T cell receptor (beta chain) was identified during a study of T cells in Graves' hyperthyroidism and ophthalmopathy. TCR beta CDR3 sequences were amplified from RNA transcripts. Carried out on the TCR CDR3, a first-round RT-PCR used the HTBI primer set. TCRdb itself ran the multiplex PCR reads through MiXCR, one entry per CDR3 protein. The sample shows roughly 400,000 distinct CDR3 sequences, 25% of them seen only once. Trimming removed 10 bases at V and 3 bases at J, with 16 bases between. CDR1 is LNHDA, CDR2 SQIVND, per germline (reference sequence). CDR3 length: 14 residues. Input material: blood. The chain carries TRBV19 and TRBJ1-5, with D perhaps matching TRBD1 (5 bases). This TCR was sampled from a man aged 50-60 years with Graves' hyperthyroidism. DNA for the CDR3: TGTGCCAACCGCCTCGACAGTTCCAATCAGCCCCAGCATTTT. Its protein is CANRLDSSNQPQHF. The full variable domain, its missing parts supplied by reference TRBV19 and TRBJ1-5, is DGGITQSPKYLFRKEGQNVTLSCEQNLNHDAMYWYRQDPGQGLRLIYYSQIVNDFQKGDIAEGYSVSREKKESFPLTVTSAQKNPTAFYLCANRLDSSNQPQHFGDGTRLSIL.